One TCR beta chain is described in this entry. This specimen comes from a study of blood T cell repertoires in COVID-19. About the study: Sources were T cells, B-cell-depleted T cells, or PBMCs; the material itself was cDNA or gDNA.

The method was immunoSEQ multiplex PCR; TCRdb's version includes in-frame clones alone and lacks a portion of them. Among fewer than 300,000 clones listed, over 70% were seen once. This CDR3 has 15 residues. Trimming removed 4 bases at V and 6 bases at J, with 14 bases between. Germline V CDR1 and CDR2: SGDLS, YYNGEE. The sequence came from a woman between 40 and 55 years old who had recovered from COVID-19. Sequenced input: peripheral blood. The chain uses TRBV9 and TRBJ1-6, with TRBD1 as a possible D gene (6 bases). In DNA, the CDR3 is TGTGCCAGCAGCCCCCGTCGACAGGTTAATTCACCCCTCCACTTT. The encoded protein is CASSPRRQVNSPLHF.